Listed below are T cell receptor beta chains from one sample, sequenced in a study of shared clonotypes between healthy human individuals. The method was immunoSEQ multiplex PCR; TCRdb's version includes in-frame clones alone and lacks a portion of them. The sample lists about 480,000 clones; about four fifths were seen once. The specimen sequenced was PBMCs. The source of these receptors is a woman aged 35 to 49 in good health. Some clones in this sample may be carry-over from other donors' samples. The CDR3 runs from the conserved cysteine through the conserved F or W. A D gene is named only where the DNA matches it firmly. Size is stated for part of the rows, as once, few or many counts, or as a class when the clone is expanded.

V gene,CDR3 length,D gene,clone size,J gene,CDR3 DNA,CDR3 protein
TRBV5-8,15,.,.,TRBJ2-2,TGTGCCAGCAGCTTGCGTAGGGTGAGGACCGGGGAGCTGTTTTTT,CASSLRRVRTGELFF
TRBV9,14,.,.,TRBJ1-1,TGTGCCAGCAGCGCAAACACAGGGATCACTGAAGCTTTCTTT,CASSANTGITEAFF
TRBV11-1,16,.,.,TRBJ2-1,TGTGCCAGCAGCTTAGGGTGGGCTTCGGGCGACAATGAGCAGTTCTTC,CASSLGWASGDNEQFF
TRBV5-1,14,.,.,TRBJ2-1,TGCGCCAGCGAGGGCGAGGGCTCCTACAATGAGCAGTTCTTC,CASEGEGSYNEQFF
TRBV28,11,.,.,TRBJ1-4,TGTGCCAGCAGTACCAATGAAAAACTGTTTTTT,CASSTNEKLFF
TRBV7-2,12,.,few,TRBJ2-2,TGTGCCAGCACCCGCAGGGCCGGGGAGCTGTTTTTT,CASTRRAGELFF
TRBV27,14,.,.,TRBJ2-5,TGTGCCAGCAGTTTCCGGACAGAGCCGAGGACCCAGTACTTC,CASSFRTEPRTQYF
TRBV5-1,15,TRBD1,.,TRBJ1-1,TGCGCCAGCAGCTTGGGACAGGGTATGAACACTGAAGCTTTCTTT,CASSLGQGMNTEAFF
TRBV4-1,15,TRBD1,.,TRBJ2-3,TGCGCCAGCAGCCAAGTCAGGACAGGGGGCCAAAGGCAGTATTTT,CASSQVRTGGQRQYF
TRBV30,14,TRBD2,.,TRBJ2-1,TGTGCCTGGAGTGGGACTAGCCCATACAATGAGCAGTTCTTC,CAWSGTSPYNEQFF
TRBV30,14,TRBD1,.,TRBJ2-1,TGTGCCTGGAGTGTTGATCAGGGGGCGCATGAGCAGTTCTTC,CAWSVDQGAHEQFF
TRBV12-5,15,.,.,TRBJ2-5,TGTGCTAGTGGTACGGGACAACTGTACCAAGAGACCCAGTACTTC,CASGTGQLYQETQYF
TRBV5-1,14,TRBD1,.,TRBJ2-7,TGCGCCAGCAGCTTAGGACAGGGTTGGAGTGAGCAGTACTTC,CASSLGQGWSEQYF
TRBV28,15,TRBD1,.,TRBJ2-7,TGTGCCAGCAGTCCCCCCGACAGGGGGCACTACGAGCAGTACTTC,CASSPPDRGHYEQYF
TRBV27,18,TRBD1,.,TRBJ2-6,TGTGCCACCAAGGACAGGTCTATAATAACCTCTGGGGCCAACGTCCTGACTTTC,CATKDRSIITSGANVLTF
TRBV27,14,.,.,TRBJ1-6,TGTGCCAGCAGTTTAAACAGGGCGCATTCACCCCTCCACTTT,CASSLNRAHSPLHF
TRBV11-2,16,.,.,TRBJ2-3,TGTGCCAGCAGCTTGAACAGGGCCGCTAGCACAGATACGCAGTATTTT,CASSLNRAASTDTQYF
TRBV7-3,13,.,many,TRBJ2-5,TGTGCCAGCAGTCCCGGACCTCGGGAGACCCAGTACTTC,CASSPGPRETQYF
TRBV9,15,TRBD2,.,TRBJ2-3,TGTGCCAGCAGCTACGGGACTAGCGACGCAGATACGCAGTATTTT,CASSYGTSDADTQYF
TRBV5-1,14,.,.,TRBJ2-2,TGCGCCAGCAGCTTGGTCCAGTCCACCGGGGAGCTGTTTTTT,CASSLVQSTGELFF
TRBV7-2,15,TRBD2,.,TRBJ2-1,TGTGCCAGCAGCCGTAGGGGTTCCGGGACTAGGGAGCAGTTCTTC,CASSRRGSGTREQFF
TRBV16,13,.,.,TRBJ2-7,TGTGCCAGCAGCCAGTCGGGGACCTACGAGCAGTACTTC,CASSQSGTYEQYF
TRBV5-3,18,TRBD1,.,TRBJ2-2,TGTGCCAGAAGCCCAGAACAGGGGGCTAGTCAGGGGACCGGGGAGCTGTTTTTT,CARSPEQGASQGTGELFF
TRBV6-1,13,.,few,TRBJ1-2,TGTGCCAGCAACATGATTCTTAACTATGGCTACACCTTC,CASNMILNYGYTF
TRBV18,12,.,.,TRBJ2-2,TGTGCCAGCTCAAAAGACACCGGGGAGCTGTTTTTT,CASSKDTGELFF
TRBV7-2,11,.,.,TRBJ2-1,TGTGCCAGCAGTACAATCAATGAGCAGTTCTTC,CASSTINEQFF
TRBV6-6,15,.,.,TRBJ1-1,TGTGCCAGCAGTTACACTTCCTCAAGGAGCACTGAAGCTTTCTTT,CASSYTSSRSTEAFF
TRBV18,14,.,few,TRBJ1-2,TGTGCCAGCTCGCTGGGACCCGGTCCCTATGGCTACACCTTC,CASSLGPGPYGYTF
TRBV9,21,TRBD2,.,TRBJ2-1,TGTGCCAGCAGCGTAGCTACTGGGGGCGGACTAGCGGGAGGAGGGTACAATGAGCAGTTCTTC,CASSVATGGGLAGGGYNEQFF
TRBV4-1,15,.,.,TRBJ1-1,TGCGCCAGCAGCCAAGATACAGGGCGGTACACTGAAGCTTTCTTT,CASSQDTGRYTEAFF
TRBV9,15,TRBD2,once,TRBJ2-3,TGTGCCAGCACCGCTGCTAGCGGCTACACAGATACGCAGTATTTT,CASTAASGYTDTQYF
TRBV28,15,.,.,TRBJ2-7,TGTGCCAGCAGTTTATCAGGGGAATATTTGTACGAGCAGTACTTC,CASSLSGEYLYEQYF
TRBV5-1,15,.,.,TRBJ2-4,TGCGCCAGCAGCTTGGGTGGGAGCCTAGGGAACATTCAGTACTTC,CASSLGGSLGNIQYF
TRBV11-2,17,TRBD2,.,TRBJ2-5,TGTGCCAGCAGCGTAGCCGGGTTCGCGGGAGGACAAGAGACCCAGTACTTC,CASSVAGFAGGQETQYF
TRBV7-2,14,TRBD1,.,TRBJ2-7,TGTGCCAGCAGCTTCAGGGGGCTCCCTGGGGAGCGGTACTTC,CASSFRGLPGERYF